A selection of T cell receptor beta chains follows, all from one sample in a study of T cell clones after liver transplantation. Measured with immunoSEQ multiplex PCR; TCRdb has only the in-frame clones, and not every one. This sample has 45,000 to 60,000 clones, with 60% to 75% found just once. The sequenced sample was CD4+ T cells from blood, obtained at the 22-month timepoint. The receptors were gathered from a human patient who received a liver transplant. The T cells may come from the graft donor. The CDR3 runs from the conserved cysteine through the conserved F or W. Each record gives: V gene, J gene, clone size, D gene, CDR3 protein, CDR3 DNA. D genes are given only for firm matches. Not all rows give a size; the values are once, few, many and, for expanded clones, a class.

V: TRBV2; J: TRBJ2-7; size: many; D: TRBD2; CDR3: CASRDRLATSYEQYF; DNA: TGTGCCAGCAGGGACCGACTAGCGACGAGCTACGAGCAGTACTTC
V: TRBV4-2; J: TRBJ1-1; size: -; D: -; CDR3: CASSQQFDTEAFF; DNA: TGTGCCAGCAGCCAACAGTTCGACACTGAAGCTTTCTTT
V: TRBV4-2; J: TRBJ2-7; size: few; D: TRBD2; CDR3: CASRNELAGDSYEQYF; DNA: TGTGCCAGCAGGAATGAATTAGCGGGGGACTCCTACGAGCAGTACTTC
V: TRBV6-5; J: TRBJ1-6; size: -; D: -; CDR3: CASSPRDNSPLHF; DNA: TGTGCCAGCAGTCCCAGGGACAATTCACCCCTCCACTTT
V: TRBV5-1; J: TRBJ2-7; size: -; D: TRBD1; CDR3: CASSLRQGAHEQYF; DNA: TGCGCCAGCAGCCTACGACAGGGGGCCCACGAGCAGTACTTC
V: TRBV29-1; J: TRBJ2-3; size: -; D: -; CDR3: CSVMGEGVDTQYF; DNA: TGCAGCGTTATGGGGGAAGGGGTAGATACGCAGTATTTT
V: TRBV5-1; J: TRBJ2-2; size: -; D: -; CDR3: CASRGDSGELFF; DNA: TGCGCCAGCAGGGGTGATTCCGGGGAGCTGTTTTTT
V: TRBV18; J: TRBJ1-3; size: -; D: TRBD1; CDR3: CASSPQMGQGTSGNTIYF; DNA: TGTGCCAGCTCACCTCAAATGGGACAGGGGACCTCTGGAAACACCATATATTTT
V: TRBV5-1; J: TRBJ2-1; size: once; D: TRBD2; CDR3: CASSGGTSGGIDEQFF; DNA: TGCGCCAGCAGCGGAGGGACTAGCGGGGGGATTGATGAGCAGTTCTTC
V: TRBV6-5; J: TRBJ2-6; size: few; D: -; CDR3: CASTSPGANVLTF; DNA: TGTGCCAGCACCTCGCCAGGGGCCAACGTCCTGACTTTC
V: TRBV30; J: TRBJ2-2; size: -; D: TRBD1; CDR3: CAWRGWGQGTGELFF; DNA: TGTGCCTGGAGAGGGTGGGGACAGGGGACCGGGGAGCTGTTTTTT
V: TRBV7-9; J: TRBJ2-7; size: few; D: TRBD1; CDR3: CASSSGTGLGREQYF; DNA: TGTGCCAGCAGCTCCGGGACAGGGTTGGGGCGCGAGCAGTACTTC
V: TRBV29-1; J: TRBJ2-1; size: -; D: -; CDR3: CSVERGNEQFF; DNA: TGCAGCGTTGAACGTGGCAATGAGCAGTTCTTC
V: TRBV7-6; J: TRBJ1-6; size: -; D: -; CDR3: CASSLGTENSPLHF; DNA: TGTGCCAGCAGCTTAGGGACCGAGAATTCACCCCTCCACTTT
V: TRBV19; J: TRBJ1-2; size: -; D: -; CDR3: CASKSYTF; DNA: TGTGCCAGTAAGAGCTACACCTTC
V: TRBV10-1; J: TRBJ1-5; size: few; D: -; CDR3: CASRSIRQDLYSNQPQHF; DNA: TGCGCCAGCAGATCCATAAGACAGGACCTATATAGCAATCAGCCCCAGCATTTT
V: TRBV6-6; J: TRBJ2-2; size: -; D: TRBD1; CDR3: CASGILQGAGELFF; DNA: TGTGCCAGCGGGATTTTACAGGGGGCCGGGGAGCTGTTTTTT
V: TRBV25-1; J: TRBJ1-5; size: -; D: -; CDR3: CASSDRRTHQPQHF; DNA: TGTGCCAGCAGTGATCGTAGGACGCACCAGCCCCAGCATTTT
V: TRBV2; J: TRBJ1-1; size: -; D: TRBD1; CDR3: CASSPDRLTEAFF; DNA: TGTGCCAGCAGCCCGGACAGGCTCACTGAAGCTTTCTTT
V: TRBV7-6; J: TRBJ2-7; size: many; D: -; CDR3: CASSQHTGPSYEQYF; DNA: TGTGCCAGCAGCCAGCATACAGGGCCCTCCTACGAGCAGTACTTC